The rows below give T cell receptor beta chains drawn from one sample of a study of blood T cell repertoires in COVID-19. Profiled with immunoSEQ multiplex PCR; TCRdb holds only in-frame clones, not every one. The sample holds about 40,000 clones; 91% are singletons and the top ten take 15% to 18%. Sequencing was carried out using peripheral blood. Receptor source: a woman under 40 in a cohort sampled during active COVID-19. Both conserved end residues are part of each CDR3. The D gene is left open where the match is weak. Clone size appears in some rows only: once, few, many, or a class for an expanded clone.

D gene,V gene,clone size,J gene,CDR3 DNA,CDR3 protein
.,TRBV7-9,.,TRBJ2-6,TGTGCCAGCAGCTTCAGGATCGCTGGGGCCAACGTCCTGACTTTC,CASSFRIAGANVLTF
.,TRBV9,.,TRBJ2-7,TGTGCCAGCAGCGTAGGGGCGACCTCCTACGAGCAGTACTTC,CASSVGATSYEQYF
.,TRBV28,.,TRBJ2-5,TGTGCCAGCAGTTTCCAGGGGATGAGGGGCAAGACCCAGTACTTC,CASSFQGMRGKTQYF
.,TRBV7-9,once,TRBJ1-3,TGTGCCAGCAGCTTCGGAGGGACTGGAAACACCATATATTTT,CASSFGGTGNTIYF
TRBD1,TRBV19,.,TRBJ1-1,TGTGCCAGTAGTAGGGGACAGCTGAACACTGAAGCTTTCTTT,CASSRGQLNTEAFF
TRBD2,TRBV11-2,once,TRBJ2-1,TGTGCCAGCAGCTTAGACTCTTTAGCGGGACCGAACAATGAGCAGTTCTTC,CASSLDSLAGPNNEQFF
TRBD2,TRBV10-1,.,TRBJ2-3,TGCGCCAGCAGTGAACTAGCGGGAGTAGGCACAGATACGCAGTATTTT,CASSELAGVGTDTQYF
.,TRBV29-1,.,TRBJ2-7,TGCAGCGTTGAGTCAACAACCTACGAGCAGTACTTC,CSVESTTYEQYF
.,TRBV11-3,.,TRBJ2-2,TGTGCCAGCGGACCTTTCAGGGCCGTAAACACCGGGGAGCTGTTTTTT,CASGPFRAVNTGELFF
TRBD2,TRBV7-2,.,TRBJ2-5,TGTGCCAGCAGCTTAGAGGGGACTAGCGTCCGCATGGAGACCCAGTACTTC,CASSLEGTSVRMETQYF
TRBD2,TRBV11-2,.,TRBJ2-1,TGTGCCAGCAGCTTCTCGGGCCTAGCGGGAGGGCCTGCGAATGAGCAGTTCTTC,CASSFSGLAGGPANEQFF
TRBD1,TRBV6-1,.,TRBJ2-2,TGTGCCAGCAGTGACCTGACAGGGGGCAGTGGCGGGGAGCTGTTTTTT,CASSDLTGGSGGELFF
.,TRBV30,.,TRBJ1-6,TGTGCCTGGAGTGCAGGGTTAGTTTCACCCCTCCACTTT,CAWSAGLVSPLHF
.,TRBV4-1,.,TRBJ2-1,TGCGCCAGCAGCCATCCCATAGCGGTTAGCTCCTACAATGAGCAGTTCTTC,CASSHPIAVSSYNEQFF
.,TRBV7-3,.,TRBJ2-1,TGTGCCAGCAGCCGCACCGGGACAATCTACAATGAGCAGTTCTTC,CASSRTGTIYNEQFF
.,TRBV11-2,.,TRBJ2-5,TGTGCCAGCAGCCCGGACGGAGGAGAGACCCAGTACTTC,CASSPDGGETQYF
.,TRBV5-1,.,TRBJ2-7,TGCGCCAGCAGCTTGGAGGGGTCTACCTACGAGCAGTACTTC,CASSLEGSTYEQYF
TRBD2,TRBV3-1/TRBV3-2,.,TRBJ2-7,TGTGCCAGCAGCCACCCGCCGGGGACTAACAATTACGAGCAGTACTTC,CASSHPPGTNNYEQYF
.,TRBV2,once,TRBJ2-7,TGTGCCAGCGGAGGGAGTTGGTACGAGCAGTACTTC,CASGGSWYEQYF
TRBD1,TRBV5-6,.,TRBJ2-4,TGTGCCAGCAGCTCTCGGTGGGGACAGAGGAACAAAAACATTCAGTACTTC,CASSSRWGQRNKNIQYF
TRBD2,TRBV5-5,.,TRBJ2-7,TGTGCCAGCAGCCCGACGGGACTAGCAAGCTCCTACGAGCAGTACTTC,CASSPTGLASSYEQYF
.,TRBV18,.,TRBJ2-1,TGTGCCAGCTCCAGGCGGACTTCGAGCTCCTACAATGAGCAGTTCTTC,CASSRRTSSSYNEQFF